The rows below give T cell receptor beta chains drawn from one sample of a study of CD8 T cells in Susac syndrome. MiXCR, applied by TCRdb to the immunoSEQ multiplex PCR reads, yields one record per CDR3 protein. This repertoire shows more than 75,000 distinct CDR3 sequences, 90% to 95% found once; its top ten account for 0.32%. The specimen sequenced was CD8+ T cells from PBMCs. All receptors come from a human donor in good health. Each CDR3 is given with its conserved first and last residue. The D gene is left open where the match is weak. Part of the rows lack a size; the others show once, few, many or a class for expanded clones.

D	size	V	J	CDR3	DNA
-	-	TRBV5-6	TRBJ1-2	CASSLAPGNYGYTF	TGTGCCAGCAGCTTGGCCCCGGGGAACTATGGCTACACCTTC
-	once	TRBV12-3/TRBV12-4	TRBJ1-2	CASSLGQGRGYTF	TGTGCCAGCAGTTTAGGGCAGGGCAGGGGCTACACCTTC
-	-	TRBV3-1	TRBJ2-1	CASSHTAGSRSYNEQFF	TGTGCCAGCAGCCATACCGCGGGGTCCCGCTCCTACAATGAGCAGTTCTTC
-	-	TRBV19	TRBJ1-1	CASSTSVASTEAFF	TGTGCCAGTAGTACGTCGGTCGCGAGCACTGAAGCTTTCTTT
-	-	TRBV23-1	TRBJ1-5	CASSREVICEKPQHF	TGCGCCAGCAGTCGAGAGGTGATTTGTGAGAAGCCCCAGCATTTT
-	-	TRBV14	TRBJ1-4	CASSHSHGREKLFF	TGTGCCAGCAGCCATTCACATGGTCGGGAAAAACTGTTTTTT
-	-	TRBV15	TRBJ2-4	CATSLGLAKNIQYF	TGTGCCACCAGCTTGGGGCTAGCCAAAAACATTCAGTACTTC
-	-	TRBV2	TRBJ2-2	CAKRPSTGELFF	TGTGCCAAGAGACCGAGCACCGGGGAGCTGTTTTTT
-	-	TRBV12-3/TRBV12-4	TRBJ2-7	CASSQGVGQYF	TGTGCCAGCAGTCAAGGGGTCGGGCAGTACTTC
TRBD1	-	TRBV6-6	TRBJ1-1	CASSYSGTDEAFF	TGTGCCAGCAGTTATTCCGGGACAGATGAAGCTTTCTTT
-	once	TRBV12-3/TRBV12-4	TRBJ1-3	CASTLGGNTIYF	TGTGCCAGCACCCTTGGGGGAAACACCATATATTTT
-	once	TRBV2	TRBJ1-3	CASSGTFQGDNTIYF	TGTGCCAGCAGTGGGACCTTCCAGGGTGACAACACCATATATTTT
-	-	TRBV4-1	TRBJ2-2	CASSQTQFGELFF	TGCGCCAGCAGCCAAACGCAGTTCGGGGAGCTGTTTTTT
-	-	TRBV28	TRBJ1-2	CASSLSGFGGYTF	TGTGCCAGCAGTTTATCAGGGTTCGGTGGCTACACCTTC
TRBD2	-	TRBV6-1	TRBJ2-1	CASSTSGGTHEQFF	TGTGCCAGCAGTACTAGCGGGGGGACTCATGAGCAGTTCTTC
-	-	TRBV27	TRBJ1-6	CASMNGYNSPLHF	TGTGCCAGCATGAATGGGTATAATTCACCCCTCCACTTT
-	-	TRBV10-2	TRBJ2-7	CASSNGGVSYEQYF	TGCGCCAGCAGTAACGGGGGTGTCTCCTACGAGCAGTACTTC
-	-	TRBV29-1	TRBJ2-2	CSVEDLQGGSVTGELFF	TGCAGCGTTGAAGATCTTCAGGGGGGGAGTGTCACCGGGGAGCTGTTTTTT
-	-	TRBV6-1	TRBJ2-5	CASSELDLGETQYF	TGTGCCAGCAGTGAGTTGGACCTGGGAGAGACCCAGTACTTC
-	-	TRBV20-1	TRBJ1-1	CSALSLGDTNTEAFF	TGCAGTGCCCTCTCCTTGGGGGACACTAACACTGAAGCTTTCTTT
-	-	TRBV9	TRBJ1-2	CASSPRRADYGYTF	TGTGCCAGCAGCCCTAGGAGGGCGGACTATGGCTACACCTTC
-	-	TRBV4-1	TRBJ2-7	CASSQWNTYEQYF	TGCGCCAGCAGCCAATGGAACACTTACGAGCAGTACTTC
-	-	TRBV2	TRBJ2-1	CASIYQGYNEQFF	TGTGCCAGCATATACCAGGGCTACAATGAGCAGTTCTTC
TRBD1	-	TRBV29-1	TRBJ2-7	CSTTGTVGIGSYEQYF	TGCAGCACTACCGGGACAGTTGGGATCGGCTCCTACGAGCAGTACTTC
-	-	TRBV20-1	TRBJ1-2	CSARDLASPGDNYGYTF	TGCAGTGCTAGAGATCTGGCATCTCCGGGAGATAACTATGGCTACACCTTC
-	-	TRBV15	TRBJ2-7	CATSRQRGPSYEQYF	TGTGCCACCAGCAGACAGAGGGGTCCCTCCTACGAGCAGTACTTC
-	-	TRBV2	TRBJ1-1	CASKWGYGEAFF	TGTGCCAGCAAGTGGGGGTACGGTGAAGCTTTCTTT
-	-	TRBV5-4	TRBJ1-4	CASSDWGVEKLFF	TGTGCCAGCAGCGACTGGGGGGTGGAAAAACTGTTTTTT
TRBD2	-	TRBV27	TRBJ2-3	CASSGLGWDTQYF	TGTGCCAGCAGTGGACTAGGCTGGGATACGCAGTATTTT